A single T cell receptor (beta chain) is shown here with its context. The sample comes from a study of T cell responses to AZD1222 COVID-19 vaccine. The CDR3 covers 16 residues. Germline assignment: CDR1 SGHRS and CDR2 YFSETQ. The V end was cut by 0 bases, the J end by 10 bases, with 20 bases between. Sequencing was performed with immunoSEQ multiplex PCR; in TCRdb, only in-frame clones are kept and a portion is missing. The sample gives about 150,000 clones, around 94% of which show up once; over 0.95% is in the top ten. Sequenced here: peripheral blood, sampled on day 0 of AZD1222 vaccination. V gene TRBV5-1 combines with J gene TRBJ2-1; no clear D. The sequence derives from an adult in good health. This CDR3 reads CASSLVPIAVVGEQFF. The CDR3 DNA follows: TGCGCCAGCAGCTTGGTCCCCATTGCCGTAGTTGGCGAGCAGTTCTTC.